This T cell receptor (beta chain) was obtained from a study of blood T cells in healthy people across ages. Through a sample-barcoded 5' primer and a J-beta primer mix, a second PCR was run for about 6 to 11 cycles. Each CDR3 protein gets one entry after TCRdb re-called the 5' RACE reads with MiXCR. The sample contains more than 650,000 distinct CDR3 sequences, approximately 22% of which appear only once. This clonotype was recorded at least ten times. What it binds is unknown. General study results and limits: Greater diversity and more naive CD4+ cells were seen in long-lived donors than in aged donors. Lack of knowledge of donor CMV status possibly confounded expanded clonotype changes. Estimates drawn from one million T cells were deemed to understate diversity. The lack of PBMC sorting stopped any conclusive naive versus antigen-experienced comparison.

The CDR3 totals 12 residues. The ends were cut back, 7 bases at V and 9 bases at J, with 13 bases in the middle. The receptor comes from an older man in good health. The sequenced sample was blood. The rearrangement links TRBV12-3 or TRBV12-4 to TRBJ2-1, with D unclear. CDR3 nucleotide sequence: TGTGCCAGCACCCAACAAAGATTTGAGCAGTTCTTC. Residues: CASTQQRFEQFF.